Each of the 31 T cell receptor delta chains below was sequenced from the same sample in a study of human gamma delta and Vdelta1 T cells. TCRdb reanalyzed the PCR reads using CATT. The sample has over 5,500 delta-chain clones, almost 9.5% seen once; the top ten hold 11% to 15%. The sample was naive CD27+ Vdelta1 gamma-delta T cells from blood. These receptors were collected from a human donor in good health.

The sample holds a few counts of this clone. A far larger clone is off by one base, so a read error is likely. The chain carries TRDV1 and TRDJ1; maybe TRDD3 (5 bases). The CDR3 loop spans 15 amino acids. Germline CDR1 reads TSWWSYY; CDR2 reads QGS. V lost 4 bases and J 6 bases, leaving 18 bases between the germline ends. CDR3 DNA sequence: TGTGCTCTTGGGGTAGCTACCGGGGGCCCTCATAAACTCATCTTT. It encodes CALGVATGGPHKLIF.

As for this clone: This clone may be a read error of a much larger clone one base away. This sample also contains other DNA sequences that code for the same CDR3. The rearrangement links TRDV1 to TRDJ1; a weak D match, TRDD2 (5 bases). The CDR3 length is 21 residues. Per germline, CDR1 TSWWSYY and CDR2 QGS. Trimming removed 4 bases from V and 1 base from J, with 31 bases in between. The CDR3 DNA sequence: TGTGCTCTTGGGGCGCTAAAGGGCTCCTCTTTCCTTCTCCGAGCCACCGATAAACTCATCTTT. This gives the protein CALGALKGSSFLLRATDKLIF.

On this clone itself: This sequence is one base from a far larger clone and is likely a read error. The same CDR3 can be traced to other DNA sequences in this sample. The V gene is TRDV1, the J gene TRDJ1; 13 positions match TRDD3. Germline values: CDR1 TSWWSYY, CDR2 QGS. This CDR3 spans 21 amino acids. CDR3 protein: CALGPAFRTGGYAFPMGKLIF. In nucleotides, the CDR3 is TGCGCTCTTGGACCCGCCTTCCGGACTGGGGGATACGCTTTTCCGATGGGTAAACTCATCTTT.

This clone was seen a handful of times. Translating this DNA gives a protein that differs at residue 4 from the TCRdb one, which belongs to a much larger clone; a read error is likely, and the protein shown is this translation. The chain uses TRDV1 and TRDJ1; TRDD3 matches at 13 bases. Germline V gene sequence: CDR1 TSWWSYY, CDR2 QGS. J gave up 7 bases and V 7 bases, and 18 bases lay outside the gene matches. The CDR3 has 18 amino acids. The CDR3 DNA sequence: TGTGCTCTTGAATTGGTACGTACTGGGGGATACGGAGTTGGTAAACTCATCTTT. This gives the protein CALELVRTGGYGVGKLIF.

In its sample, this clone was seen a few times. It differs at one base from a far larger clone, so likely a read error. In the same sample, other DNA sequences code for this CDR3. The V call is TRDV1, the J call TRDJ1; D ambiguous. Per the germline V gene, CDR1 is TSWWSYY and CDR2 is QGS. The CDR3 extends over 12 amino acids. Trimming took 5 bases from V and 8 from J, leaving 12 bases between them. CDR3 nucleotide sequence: TGTGCTCTTGGGAACCCAAGGTCGAAACTCATCTTT. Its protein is CALGNPRSKLIF.

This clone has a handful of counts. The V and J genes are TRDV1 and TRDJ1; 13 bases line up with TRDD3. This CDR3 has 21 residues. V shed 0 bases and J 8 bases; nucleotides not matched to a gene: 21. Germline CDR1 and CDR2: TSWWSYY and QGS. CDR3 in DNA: TGTGCTCTTGGGGAACTTCGTATTCCTAGGATGTGGACTGGGGGATACGGGAAACTCATCTTT. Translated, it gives CALGELRIPRMWTGGYGKLIF.

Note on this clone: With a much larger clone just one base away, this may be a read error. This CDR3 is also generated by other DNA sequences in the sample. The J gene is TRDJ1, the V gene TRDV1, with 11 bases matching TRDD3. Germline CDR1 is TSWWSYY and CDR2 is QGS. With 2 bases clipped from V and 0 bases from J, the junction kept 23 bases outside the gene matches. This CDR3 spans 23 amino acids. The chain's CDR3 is CALGEGRLNFLGDTSKYTDKLIF. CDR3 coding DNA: TGTGCTCTTGGGGAAGGTCGGTTGAACTTTCTGGGGGATACCTCGAAGTACACCGATAAACTCATCTTT.

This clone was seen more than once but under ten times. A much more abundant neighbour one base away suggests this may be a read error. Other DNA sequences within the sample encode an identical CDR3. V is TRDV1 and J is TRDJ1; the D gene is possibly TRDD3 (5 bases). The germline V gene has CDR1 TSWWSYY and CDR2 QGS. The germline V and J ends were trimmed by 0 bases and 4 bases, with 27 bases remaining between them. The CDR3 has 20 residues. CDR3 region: CALGELGTYVVARGIDKLIF. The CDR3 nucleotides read TGTGCTCTTGGGGAACTCGGGACATACGTGGTGGCTCGGGGTATCGATAAACTCATCTTT.

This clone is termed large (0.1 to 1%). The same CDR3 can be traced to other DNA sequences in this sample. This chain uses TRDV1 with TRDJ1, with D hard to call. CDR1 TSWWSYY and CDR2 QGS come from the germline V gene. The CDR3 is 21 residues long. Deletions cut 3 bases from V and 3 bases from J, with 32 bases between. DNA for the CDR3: TGTGCTCTTGGGGAGCGAACCGAAACCCGACTTCGGCGCCCGATCTCCGATAAACTCATCTTT. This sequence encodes CALGERTETRLRRPISDKLIF.

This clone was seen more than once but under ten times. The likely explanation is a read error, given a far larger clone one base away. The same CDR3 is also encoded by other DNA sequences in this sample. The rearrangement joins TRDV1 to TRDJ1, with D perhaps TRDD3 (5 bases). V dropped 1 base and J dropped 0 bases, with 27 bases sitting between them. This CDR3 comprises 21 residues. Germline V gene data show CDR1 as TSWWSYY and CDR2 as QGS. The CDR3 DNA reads TGTGCTCTTGGGGAACGTTCATACCCGCACGTAGGGGGCCGACACACCGATAAACTCATCTTT. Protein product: CALGERSYPHVGGRHTDKLIF.

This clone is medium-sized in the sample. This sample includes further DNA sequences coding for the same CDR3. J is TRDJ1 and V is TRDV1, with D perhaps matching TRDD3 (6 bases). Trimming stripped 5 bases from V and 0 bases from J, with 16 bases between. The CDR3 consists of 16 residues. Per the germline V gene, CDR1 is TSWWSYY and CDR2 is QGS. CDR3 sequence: CALGRMRGTYTDKLIF. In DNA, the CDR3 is TGTGCTCTTGGGAGAATGAGGGGGACGTACACCGATAAACTCATCTTT.

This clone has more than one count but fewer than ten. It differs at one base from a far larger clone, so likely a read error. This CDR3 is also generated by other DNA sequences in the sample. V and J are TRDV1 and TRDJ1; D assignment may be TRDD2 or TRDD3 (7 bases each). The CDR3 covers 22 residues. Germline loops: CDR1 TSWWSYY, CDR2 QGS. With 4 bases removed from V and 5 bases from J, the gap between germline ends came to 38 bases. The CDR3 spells CALGVPFLRRGEGYPFKDKLIF. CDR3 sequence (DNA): TGTGCTCTTGGGGTCCCATTCCTACGGAGGGGAGAGGGATACCCGTTCAAGGATAAACTCATCTTT.

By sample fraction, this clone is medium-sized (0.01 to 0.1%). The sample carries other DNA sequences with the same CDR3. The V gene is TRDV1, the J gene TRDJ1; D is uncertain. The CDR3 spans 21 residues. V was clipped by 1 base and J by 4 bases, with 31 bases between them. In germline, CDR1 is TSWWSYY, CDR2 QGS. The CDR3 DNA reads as TGTGCTCTTGGGGAACCTCGAGTGACTACCAGCCTGCCCCGTGGACTCGATAAACTCATCTTT. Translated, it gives CALGEPRVTTSLPRGLDKLIF.

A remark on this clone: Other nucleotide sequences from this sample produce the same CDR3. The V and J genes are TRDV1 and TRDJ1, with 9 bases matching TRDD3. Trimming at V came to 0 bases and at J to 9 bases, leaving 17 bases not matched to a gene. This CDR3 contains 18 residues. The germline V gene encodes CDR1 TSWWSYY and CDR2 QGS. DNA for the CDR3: TGTGCTCTTGGGGAACTCCGGGGTGGGGGATATTATGGAAAAGAACTCATCTTT. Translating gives CALGELRGGGYYGKELIF.

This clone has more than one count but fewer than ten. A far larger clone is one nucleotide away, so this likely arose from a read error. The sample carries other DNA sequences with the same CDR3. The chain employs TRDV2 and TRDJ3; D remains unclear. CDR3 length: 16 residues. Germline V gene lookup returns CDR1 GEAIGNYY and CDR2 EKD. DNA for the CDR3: TGCGCCTGTGCTAGTCGGGGTACCTGGGACACCCGACAGATGTTTTTC. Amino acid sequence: CACASRGTWDTRQMFF.

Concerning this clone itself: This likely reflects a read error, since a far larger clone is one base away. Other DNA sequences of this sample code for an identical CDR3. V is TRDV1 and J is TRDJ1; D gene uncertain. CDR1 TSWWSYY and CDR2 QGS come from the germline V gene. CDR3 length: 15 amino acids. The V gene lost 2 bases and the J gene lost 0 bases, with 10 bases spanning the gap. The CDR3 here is CALGEGKTYTDKLIF. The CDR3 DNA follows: TGTGCTCTTGGGGAAGGCAAAACCTACACCGATAAACTCATCTTT.

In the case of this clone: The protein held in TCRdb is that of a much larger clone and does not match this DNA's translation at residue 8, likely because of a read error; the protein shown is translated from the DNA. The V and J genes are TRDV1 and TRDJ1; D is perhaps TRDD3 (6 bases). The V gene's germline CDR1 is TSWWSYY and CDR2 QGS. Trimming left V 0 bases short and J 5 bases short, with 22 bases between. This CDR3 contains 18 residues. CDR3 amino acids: CALGELHSGGTPWDKLIF. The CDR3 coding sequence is TGTGCTCTTGGGGAACTTCACTCCGGGGGGACCCCATGGGATAAACTCATCTTT.

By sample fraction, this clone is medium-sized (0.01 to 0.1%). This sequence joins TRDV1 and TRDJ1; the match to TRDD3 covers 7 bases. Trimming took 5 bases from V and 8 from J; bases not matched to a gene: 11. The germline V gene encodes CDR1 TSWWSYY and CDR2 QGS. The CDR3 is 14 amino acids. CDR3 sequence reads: CALGNGGGMRKLIF. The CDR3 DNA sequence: TGTGCTCTTGGGAATGGGGGGGGGATGAGGAAACTCATCTTT.

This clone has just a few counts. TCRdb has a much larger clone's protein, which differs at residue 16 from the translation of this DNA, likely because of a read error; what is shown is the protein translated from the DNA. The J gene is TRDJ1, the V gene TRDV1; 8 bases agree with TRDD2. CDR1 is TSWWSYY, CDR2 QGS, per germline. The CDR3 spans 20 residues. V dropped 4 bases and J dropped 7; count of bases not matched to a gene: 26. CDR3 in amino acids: CALGVFLRVKRRNEPGKLIF. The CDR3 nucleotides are TGTGCTCTTGGGGTCTTCCTACGAGTAAAACGAAGGAATGAACCCGGTAAACTCATCTTT.

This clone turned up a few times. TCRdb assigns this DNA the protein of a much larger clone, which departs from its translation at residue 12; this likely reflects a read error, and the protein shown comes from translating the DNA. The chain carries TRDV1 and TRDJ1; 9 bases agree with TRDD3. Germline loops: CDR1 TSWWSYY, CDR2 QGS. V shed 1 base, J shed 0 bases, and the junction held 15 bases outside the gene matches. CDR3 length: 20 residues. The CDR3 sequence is CALGEQRGRGIPTYTDKLIF. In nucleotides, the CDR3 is TGTGCTCTTGGGGAACAAAGAGGTAGGGGGATACCTACTTACACCGATAAACTCATCTTT.

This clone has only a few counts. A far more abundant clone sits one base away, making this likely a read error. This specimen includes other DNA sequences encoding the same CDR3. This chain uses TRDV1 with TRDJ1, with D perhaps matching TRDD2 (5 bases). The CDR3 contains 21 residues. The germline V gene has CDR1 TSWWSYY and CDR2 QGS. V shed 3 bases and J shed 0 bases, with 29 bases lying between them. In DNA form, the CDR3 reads TGTGCTCTTGGGGACCCAACTTCCCCCCGCTACTGTCAGTGGGACACCGATAAACTCATCTTT. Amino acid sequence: CALGDPTSPRYCQWDTDKLIF.

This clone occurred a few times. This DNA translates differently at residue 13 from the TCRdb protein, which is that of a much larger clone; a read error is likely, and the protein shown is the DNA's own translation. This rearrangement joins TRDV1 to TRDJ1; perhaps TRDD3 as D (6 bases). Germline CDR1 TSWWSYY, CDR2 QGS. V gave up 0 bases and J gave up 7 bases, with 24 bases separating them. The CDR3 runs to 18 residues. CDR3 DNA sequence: TGTGCTCTTGGGGAACTACGTAGTGGGGGCCCCTCTCAAAGTAAACTCATCTTT. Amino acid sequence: CALGELRSGGPSQSKLIF.

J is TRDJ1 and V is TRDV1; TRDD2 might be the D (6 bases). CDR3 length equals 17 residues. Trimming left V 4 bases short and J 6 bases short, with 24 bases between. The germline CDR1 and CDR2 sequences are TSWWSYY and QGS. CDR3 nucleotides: TGTGCTCTTGGGGTGGGCCTTCCGCCCACTAGGGGCCATAAACTCATCTTT. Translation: CALGVGLPPTRGHKLIF.

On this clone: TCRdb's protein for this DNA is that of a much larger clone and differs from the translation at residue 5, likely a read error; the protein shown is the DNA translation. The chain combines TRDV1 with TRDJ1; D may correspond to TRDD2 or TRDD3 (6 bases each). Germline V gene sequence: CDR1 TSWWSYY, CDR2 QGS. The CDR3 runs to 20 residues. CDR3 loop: CALGKLILRRGYRGGDKLIF. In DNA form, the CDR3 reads TGTGCTCTTGGGAAACTAATCCTACGTCGAGGATACCGGGGGGGGGATAAACTCATCTTT.

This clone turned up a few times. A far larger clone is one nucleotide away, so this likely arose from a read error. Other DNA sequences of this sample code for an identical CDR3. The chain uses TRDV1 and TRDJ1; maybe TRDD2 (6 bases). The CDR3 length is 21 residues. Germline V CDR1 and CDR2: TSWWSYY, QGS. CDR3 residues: CALGELFPKTSSMGYTDKLIF. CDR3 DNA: TGTGCTCTTGGGGAACTCTTTCCTAAAACATCATCGATGGGGTACACCGATAAACTCATCTTC.

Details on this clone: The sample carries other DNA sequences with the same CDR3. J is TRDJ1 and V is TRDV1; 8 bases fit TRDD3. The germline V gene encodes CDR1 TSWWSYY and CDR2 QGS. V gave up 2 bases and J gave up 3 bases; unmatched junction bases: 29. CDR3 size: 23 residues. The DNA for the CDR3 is TGTGCTCTTGGGGAAGGAGGTGCGAGGGCCTTCTTACTCTGGGGGAGAGGTTCCGATAAACTCATCTTT. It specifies CALGEGGARAFLLWGRGSDKLIF.

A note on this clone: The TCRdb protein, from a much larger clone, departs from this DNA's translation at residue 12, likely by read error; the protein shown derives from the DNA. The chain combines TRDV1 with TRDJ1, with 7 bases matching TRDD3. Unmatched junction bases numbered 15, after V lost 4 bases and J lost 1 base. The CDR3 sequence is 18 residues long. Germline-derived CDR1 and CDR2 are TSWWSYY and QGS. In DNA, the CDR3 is TGTGCTCTTGGGGGACCTAGAGGATACGAGAAGTGCACCGATAAACTCATCTTT. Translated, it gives CALGGPRGYEKCTDKLIF.

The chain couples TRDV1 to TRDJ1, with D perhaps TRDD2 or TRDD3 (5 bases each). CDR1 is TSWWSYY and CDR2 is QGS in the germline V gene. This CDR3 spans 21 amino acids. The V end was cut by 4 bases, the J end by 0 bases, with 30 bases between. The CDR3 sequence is CALGVRPSRGLRLWYTDKLIF. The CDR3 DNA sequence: TGTGCTCTTGGGGTGCGGCCTTCTCGGGGGCTACGTCTCTGGTACACCGATAAACTCATCTTT.

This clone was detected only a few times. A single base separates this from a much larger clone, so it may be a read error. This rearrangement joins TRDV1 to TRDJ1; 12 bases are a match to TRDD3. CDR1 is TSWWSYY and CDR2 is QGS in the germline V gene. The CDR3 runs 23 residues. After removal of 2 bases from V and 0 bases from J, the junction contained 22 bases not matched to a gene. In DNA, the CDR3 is TGTGCTCTTGGGGAAAACTTTGGTTTCTCGGTTCTGGGGGATACGCCGTACACCGATAAACTCATCTTT. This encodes CALGENFGFSVLGDTPYTDKLIF.

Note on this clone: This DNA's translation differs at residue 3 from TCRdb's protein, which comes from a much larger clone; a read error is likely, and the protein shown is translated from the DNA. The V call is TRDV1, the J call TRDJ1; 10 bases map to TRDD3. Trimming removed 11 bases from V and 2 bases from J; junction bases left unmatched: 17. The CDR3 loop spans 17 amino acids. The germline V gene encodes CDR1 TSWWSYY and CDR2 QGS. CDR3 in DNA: TGTGCTAGCGAGGTGGGCCTCGGGGGATACGGAACCGATAAACTCATCTTT. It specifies CASEVGLGGYGTDKLIF.

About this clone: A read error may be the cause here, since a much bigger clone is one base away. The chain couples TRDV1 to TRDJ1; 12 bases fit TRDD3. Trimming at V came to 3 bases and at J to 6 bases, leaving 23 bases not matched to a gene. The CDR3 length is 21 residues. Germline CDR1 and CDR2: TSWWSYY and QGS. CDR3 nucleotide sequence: TGTGCTCTTGGGGATTTCCTACCCCTATCTGGGGGATACGCCCTATCCTATAAACTCATCTTT. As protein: CALGDFLPLSGGYALSYKLIF.